This T cell receptor beta chain was identified in a study of blood T cell repertoires in COVID-19. Overall study context: Acute and convalescent COVID-19 specimens originated in the United States, Italy and Spain. Sources were T cells, B-cell-depleted T cells, or PBMCs; the material itself was cDNA or gDNA.

The authors' processing: Estimates of nucleated cell counts were drawn from the amplification of reference gene primers. The data were produced by immunoSEQ multiplex PCR, yet TCRdb's version contains in-frame clones alone and is incomplete. That table supplies the V and J calls and clone size; D and trimming were determined from the DNA. The table lists a few hundred thousand clones, almost 85% of them singletons. From germline, CDR1 is LNHDA and CDR2 SQIVND (reference sequence). The ends lost 5 bases at V and 7 bases at J; junction bases unmatched: 6. This CDR3 region has 14 residues. The sequencing sample was made of peripheral blood. The J gene is TRBJ2-1, the V gene TRBV19; 9 nucleotides agree with TRBD2. The TCR was taken from a man aged 45-65 years with active or convalescent COVID-19. CDR3 DNA sequence: TGTGCCAGTAGTGGACTAGCGTTTATTAATGAGCAGTTCTTC. Encoded protein: CASSGLAFINEQFF.